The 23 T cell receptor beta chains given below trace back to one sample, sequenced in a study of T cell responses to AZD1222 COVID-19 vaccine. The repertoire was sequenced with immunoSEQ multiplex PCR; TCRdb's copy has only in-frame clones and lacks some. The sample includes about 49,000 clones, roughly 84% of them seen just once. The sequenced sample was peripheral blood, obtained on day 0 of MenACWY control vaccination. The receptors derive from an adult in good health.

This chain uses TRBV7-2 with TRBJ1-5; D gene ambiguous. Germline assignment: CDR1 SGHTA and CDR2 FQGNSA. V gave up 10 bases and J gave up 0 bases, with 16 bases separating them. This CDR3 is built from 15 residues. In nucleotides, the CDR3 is TGTGCCACTGCATCGGGAATGAATAGCAATCAGCCCCAGCATTTT. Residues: CATASGMNSNQPQHF.

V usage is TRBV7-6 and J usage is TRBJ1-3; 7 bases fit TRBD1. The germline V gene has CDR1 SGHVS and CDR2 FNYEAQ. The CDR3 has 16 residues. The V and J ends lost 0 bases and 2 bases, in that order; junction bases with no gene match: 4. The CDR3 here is CASSLAEGQAGNTIYF. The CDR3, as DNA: TGTGCCAGCAGCTTAGCTGAAGGACAGGCTGGAAACACCATATATTTT.

In DNA, the CDR3 is TGTGCCTGGAAACAGTCCGTTTGGGGGACCCTTTACAATGAGCAGTTCTTC. This encodes CAWKQSVWGTLYNEQFF. V gene TRBV30 combines with J gene TRBJ2-1; D is possibly TRBD1 or TRBD2 (5 bases each). CDR3 length equals 17 residues. Trimming pared 4 bases from V and 4 bases from J, leaving 23 bases between. CDR1 GTSNPN and CDR2 SVGIG come from the germline V gene (reference sequence).

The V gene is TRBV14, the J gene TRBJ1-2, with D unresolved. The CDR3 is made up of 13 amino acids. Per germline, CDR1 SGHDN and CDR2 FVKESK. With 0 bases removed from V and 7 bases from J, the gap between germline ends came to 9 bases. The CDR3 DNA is TGTGCCAGCAGCCAAGATCTAGAGGGTGGCTACACCTTC. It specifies CASSQDLEGGYTF.

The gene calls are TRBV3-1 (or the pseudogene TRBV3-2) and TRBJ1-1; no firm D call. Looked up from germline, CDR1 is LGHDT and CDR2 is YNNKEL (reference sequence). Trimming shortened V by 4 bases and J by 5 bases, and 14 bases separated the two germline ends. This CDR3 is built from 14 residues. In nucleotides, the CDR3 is TGTGCCAGCAGCCGCCACGGGGATGGTACTGAAGCTTTCTTT. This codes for CASSRHGDGTEAFF.

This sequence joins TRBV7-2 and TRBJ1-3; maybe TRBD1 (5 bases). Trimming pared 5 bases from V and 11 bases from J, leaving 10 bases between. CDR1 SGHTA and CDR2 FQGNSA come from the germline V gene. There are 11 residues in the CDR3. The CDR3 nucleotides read TGTGCCAGCAGCCTCGGGGCCCCCATATATTTT. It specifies CASSLGAPIYF.

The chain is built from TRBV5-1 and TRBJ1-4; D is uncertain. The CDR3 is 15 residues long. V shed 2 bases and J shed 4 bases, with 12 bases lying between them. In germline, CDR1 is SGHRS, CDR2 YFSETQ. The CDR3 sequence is CASSFDIKFNEKLFF. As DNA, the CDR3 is TGCGCCAGCAGCTTCGACATTAAGTTTAATGAAAAACTGTTTTTT. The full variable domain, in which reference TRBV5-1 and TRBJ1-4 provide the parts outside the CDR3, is KAGVTQTPRYLIKTRGQQVTLSCSPISGHRSVSWYQQTPGQGLQFLFEYFSETQRNKGNFPGRFSGRQFSNSRSEMNVSTLELGDSALYLCASSFDIKFNEKLFFGSGTQLSVL.

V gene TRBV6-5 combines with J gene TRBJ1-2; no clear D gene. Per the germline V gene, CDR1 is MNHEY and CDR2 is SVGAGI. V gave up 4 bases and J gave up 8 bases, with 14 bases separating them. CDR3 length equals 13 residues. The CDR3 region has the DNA TGTGCCAGCAGTTTAACCCTTTTCTGGGGCTACACCTTC. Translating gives CASSLTLFWGYTF.

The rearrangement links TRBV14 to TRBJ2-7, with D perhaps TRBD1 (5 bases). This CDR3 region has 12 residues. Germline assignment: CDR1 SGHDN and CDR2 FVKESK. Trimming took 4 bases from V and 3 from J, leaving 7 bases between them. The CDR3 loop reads CASSLDSYEQYF. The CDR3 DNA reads TGTGCCAGCAGCCTCGACAGCTACGAGCAGTACTTC.

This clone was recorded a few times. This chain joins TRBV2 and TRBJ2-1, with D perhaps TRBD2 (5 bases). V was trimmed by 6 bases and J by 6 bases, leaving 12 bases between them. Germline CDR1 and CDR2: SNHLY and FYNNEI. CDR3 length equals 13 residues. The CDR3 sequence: CASRETTTNEQFF. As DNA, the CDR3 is TGTGCCAGCAGGGAGACTACTACCAATGAGCAGTTCTTC.

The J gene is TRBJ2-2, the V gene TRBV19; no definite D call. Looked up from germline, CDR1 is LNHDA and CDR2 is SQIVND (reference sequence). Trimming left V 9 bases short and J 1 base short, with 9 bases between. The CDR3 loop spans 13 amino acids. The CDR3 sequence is CASLDWNTGELFF. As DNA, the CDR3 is TGTGCCAGCCTCGACTGGAACACCGGGGAGCTGTTTTTT.

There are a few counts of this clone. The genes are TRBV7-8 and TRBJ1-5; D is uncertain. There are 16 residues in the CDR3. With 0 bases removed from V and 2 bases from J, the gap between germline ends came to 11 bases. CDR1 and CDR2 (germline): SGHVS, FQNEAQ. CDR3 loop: CASSLARLSGNQPQHF. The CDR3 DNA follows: TGTGCCAGCAGCTTAGCGCGCTTGTCTGGCAATCAGCCCCAGCATTTT. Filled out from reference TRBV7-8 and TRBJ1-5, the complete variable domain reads GAGVSQSPRYKVAKRGQDVALRCDPISGHVSLFWYQQALGQGPEFLTYFQNEAQLDKSGLPSDRFFAERPEGSVSTLKIQRTQQEDSAVYLCASSLARLSGNQPQHFGDGTRLSIL.

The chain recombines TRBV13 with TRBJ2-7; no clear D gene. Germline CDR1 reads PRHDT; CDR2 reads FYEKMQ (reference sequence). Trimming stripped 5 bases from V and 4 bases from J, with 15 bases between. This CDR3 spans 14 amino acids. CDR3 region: CASSPKPMIYEQYF. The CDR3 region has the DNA TGTGCCAGCAGCCCGAAGCCCATGATATACGAGCAGTACTTC. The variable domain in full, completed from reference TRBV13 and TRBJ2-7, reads AAGVIQSPRHLIKEKRETATLKCYPIPRHDTVYWYQQGPGQDPQFLISFYEKMQSDKGSIPDRFSAQQFSDYHSELNMSSLELGDSALYFCASSPKPMIYEQYFGPGTRLTVT.

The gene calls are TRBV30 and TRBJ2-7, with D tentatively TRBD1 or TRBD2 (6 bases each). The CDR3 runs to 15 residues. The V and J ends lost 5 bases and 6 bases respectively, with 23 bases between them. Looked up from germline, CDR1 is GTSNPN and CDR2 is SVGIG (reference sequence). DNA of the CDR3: TGTGCCTGGGACCCTAACCTACGGGGGCTTGGCGAGCAGTACTTC. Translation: CAWDPNLRGLGEQYF.

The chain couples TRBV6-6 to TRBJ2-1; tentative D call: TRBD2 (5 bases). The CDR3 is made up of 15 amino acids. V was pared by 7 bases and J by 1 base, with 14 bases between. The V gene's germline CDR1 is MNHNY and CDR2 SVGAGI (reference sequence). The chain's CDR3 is CASTTTRDSYNEQFF. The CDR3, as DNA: TGTGCCAGCACCACAACTAGGGATTCCTACAATGAGCAGTTCTTC.

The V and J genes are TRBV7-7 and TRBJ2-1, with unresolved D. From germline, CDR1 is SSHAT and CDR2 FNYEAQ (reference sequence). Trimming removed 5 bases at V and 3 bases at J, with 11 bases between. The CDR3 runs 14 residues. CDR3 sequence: CASSPPGLYNEQFF. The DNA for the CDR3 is TGTGCCAGCAGCCCCCCGGGCCTCTACAATGAGCAGTTCTTC.

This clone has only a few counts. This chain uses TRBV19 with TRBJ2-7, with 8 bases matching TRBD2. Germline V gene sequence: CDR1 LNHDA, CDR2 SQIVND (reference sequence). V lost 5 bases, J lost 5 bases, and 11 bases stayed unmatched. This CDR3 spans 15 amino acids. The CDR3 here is CASSQASGRVDEQYF. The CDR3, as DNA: TGTGCCAGTAGTCAAGCCAGCGGGAGAGTAGACGAGCAGTACTTC.

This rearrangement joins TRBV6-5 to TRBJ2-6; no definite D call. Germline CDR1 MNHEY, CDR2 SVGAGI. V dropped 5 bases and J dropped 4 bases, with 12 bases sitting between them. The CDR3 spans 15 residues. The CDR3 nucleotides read TGTGCCAGCAGTCGGTCATCAGTCGGGGCCAACGTCCTGACTTTC. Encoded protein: CASSRSSVGANVLTF.

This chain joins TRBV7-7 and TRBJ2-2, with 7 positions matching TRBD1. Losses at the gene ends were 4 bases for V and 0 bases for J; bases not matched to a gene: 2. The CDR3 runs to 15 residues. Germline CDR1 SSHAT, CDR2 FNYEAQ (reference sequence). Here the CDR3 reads CASSSQGANTGELFF. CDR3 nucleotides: TGTGCCAGCAGCTCGCAGGGGGCGAACACCGGGGAGCTGTTTTTT.

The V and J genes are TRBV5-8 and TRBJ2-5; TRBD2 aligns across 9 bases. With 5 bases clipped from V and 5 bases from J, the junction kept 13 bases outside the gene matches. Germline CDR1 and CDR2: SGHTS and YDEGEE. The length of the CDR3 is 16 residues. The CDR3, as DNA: TGTGCCAGCAGACCTGGCGGGGGACTAGCCGGTGAGACCCAGTACTTC. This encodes CASRPGGGLAGETQYF.

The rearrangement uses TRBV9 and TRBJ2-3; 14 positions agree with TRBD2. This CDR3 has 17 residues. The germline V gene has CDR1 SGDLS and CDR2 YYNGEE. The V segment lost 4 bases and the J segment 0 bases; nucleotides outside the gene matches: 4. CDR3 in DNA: TGTGCCAGCAGCCACGGACTAGCGGGGGGCAGCACAGATACGCAGTATTTT. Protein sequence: CASSHGLAGGSTDTQYF.

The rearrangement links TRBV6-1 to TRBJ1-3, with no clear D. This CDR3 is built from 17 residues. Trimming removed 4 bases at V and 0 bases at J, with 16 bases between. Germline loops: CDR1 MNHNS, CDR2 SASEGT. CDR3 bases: TGTGCCAGCAGTGGTATACTTCCCCTTCTCTCTGGAAACACCATATATTTT. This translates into CASSGILPLLSGNTIYF.

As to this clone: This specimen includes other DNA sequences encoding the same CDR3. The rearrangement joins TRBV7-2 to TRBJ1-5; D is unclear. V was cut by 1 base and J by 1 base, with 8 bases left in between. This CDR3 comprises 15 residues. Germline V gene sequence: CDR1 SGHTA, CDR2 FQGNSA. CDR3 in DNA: TGTGCCAGCAGCTTAGGAGGCGGGAGCAATCAGCCCCAGCATTTT. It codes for CASSLGGGSNQPQHF.